Listed here are 8 T cell receptor beta chains from one sample, sequenced in a study of CD8 T cells in Susac syndrome. With random hexamers, 0.5 to 1 ug RNA was reverse transcribed. TCRdb redid the calling of the immunoSEQ multiplex PCR reads with MiXCR, one entry per CDR3 protein. Here the sample spans about 200,000 distinct CDR3 sequences, 93% being singletons. Material for sequencing was CD4+ T cells from PBMCs. These receptors were obtained from a human donor in good health.

CDR3 protein: CSGRDSATNEKLFF. The CDR3 nucleotides are TGCAGCGGTAGAGACAGTGCAACTAATGAAAAACTGTTTTTT. The V and J genes are TRBV29-1 and TRBJ1-4; D might be TRBD1 (5 bases). V was clipped by 7 bases and J by 0 bases, with 12 bases between them. The CDR3 spans 14 residues. The germline gives CDR1 SQVTM, CDR2 ANQGSEA.

This clonotype was observed a handful of times. The chain carries TRBV28 and TRBJ1-1; D unresolved. CDR3 length: 11 residues. CDR1 and CDR2 (germline): MDHEN, SYDVKM. V was trimmed by 2 bases and J by 4 bases, leaving 2 bases between them. CDR3 loop: CASSLTTEAFF. CDR3 in DNA: TGTGCCAGCAGTTTAACCACTGAAGCTTTCTTT.

The gene calls are TRBV15 and TRBJ2-5, with 10 bases matching TRBD2. With V trimmed by 5 bases and J by 5 bases, 5 bases remained unmatched. There are 14 residues in the CDR3. Germline V gene sequence: CDR1 LNHNV, CDR2 YYDKDF (reference sequence). CDR3 nucleotide sequence: TGTGCCACCAGCGCTAGCGGGGGTGGGGAGACCCAGTACTTC. Translating it yields CATSASGGGETQYF.

The rearrangement links TRBV6-5 to TRBJ1-1; D is perhaps TRBD1 (5 bases). This CDR3 contains 13 residues. With 5 bases removed from V and 11 bases from J, the gap between germline ends came to 18 bases. Per germline, CDR1 MNHEY and CDR2 SVGAGI. DNA of the CDR3: TGTGCCAGCAGTCTGGTAAAGGGGAGGATGGCTTTCTTT. It specifies CASSLVKGRMAFF.

This chain uses TRBV6-1 with TRBJ1-6, with TRBD1 as a possible D gene (5 bases). Germline-derived CDR1 and CDR2 are MNHNS and SASEGT. V was clipped by 1 base and J by 8 bases, with 12 bases between them. The CDR3 extends over 15 amino acids. The DNA of the CDR3 is TGTGCCAGCAGTGAAGTTGTCAGGGAGCATTCACCCCTCCACTTT. This codes for CASSEVVREHSPLHF.

This chain links TRBV20-1 with TRBJ2-3; the D call may be TRBD1 or TRBD2 (6 bases each). Germline-derived CDR1 and CDR2 are DFQATT and SNEGSKA (reference sequence). V was cut by 6 bases and J by 3 bases, with 10 bases left in between. The CDR3 is 12 amino acids. The CDR3 region has the DNA TGCAGTGCACTAGGGGGGACAGATACGCAGTATTTT. Protein: CSALGGTDTQYF.

This clonotype was picked up one time. The chain is built from TRBV29-1 and TRBJ1-4; no firm D call. CDR1 and CDR2 from the germline V gene are SQVTM and ANQGSEA. The CDR3 runs to 13 residues. V gave up 6 bases and J gave up 5 bases, with 13 bases separating them. CDR3 residues: CSVGGRSNEKLFF. For the CDR3, the DNA is TGCAGCGTCGGAGGGAGATCGAATGAAAAACTGTTTTTT.

In this sample, this clonotype turned up once. A junction boundary mismatches the germline segment, possibly from a read error. The chain combines TRBV3-1 with TRBJ1-2; the D gene is possibly TRBD1 (5 bases). The germline V gene encodes CDR1 LGHDT and CDR2 YNNKEL (reference sequence). The CDR3 consists of 16 residues. CDR3 bases: TGTGCCAGCAGCCAAGACCTCCTGGGGGGAAGCTATGGCTACACCTTT. Translated: CASSQDLLGGSYGYTF.